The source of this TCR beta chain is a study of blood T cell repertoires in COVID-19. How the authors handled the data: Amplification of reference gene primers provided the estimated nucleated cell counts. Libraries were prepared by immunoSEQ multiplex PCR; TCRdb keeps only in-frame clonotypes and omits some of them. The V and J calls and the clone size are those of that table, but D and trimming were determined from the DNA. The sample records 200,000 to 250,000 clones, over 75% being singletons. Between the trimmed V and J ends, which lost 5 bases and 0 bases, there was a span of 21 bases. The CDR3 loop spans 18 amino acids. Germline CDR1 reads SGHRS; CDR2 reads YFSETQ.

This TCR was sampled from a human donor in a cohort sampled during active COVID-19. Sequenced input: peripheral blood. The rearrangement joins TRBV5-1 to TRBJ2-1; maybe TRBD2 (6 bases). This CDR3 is CASSPASMGGSSYNEQFF. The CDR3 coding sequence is TGCGCCAGCAGTCCGGCCTCGATGGGGGGTAGCTCCTACAATGAGCAGTTCTTC.